The 20 T cell receptor beta chains reported below all come from one sample, sequenced in a study of T cell clonality in common variable immunodeficiency (dated by TCRdb to 2015 to 2017). Library prep was done by the immunoSEQ multiplex PCR assay. In TCRdb, the immuneACCESS table is reduced to in-frame sequences with V and J assigned. These tables do not hold every clone; where another copy was compared, an unresolved V gene accounts for under half, and the others remain unexplained. This sample has some 32,000 clones, none of them a singleton. Under 5% of the sample lies in the top ten. Sequencing was carried out using peripheral blood mononuclear cells. The receptors come from a person aged 18 to 75 in good health.

This clone showed up many times. With the read ending 3 residues before the CDR3 end, the germline J gene is used to fill in that end. Other DNA variants within this sample encode the same CDR3. The J gene is TRBJ2-5, the V gene TRBV18, with D possibly matching TRBD1 (6 bases). The CDR3 runs 15 residues. CDR1 is KGHSH and CDR2 is LQKENI in the germline V gene. V lost 2 bases, J lost 0 bases, and 10 bases lay in between. Partial CDR3 DNA: TGTGCCAGCTCACCAAGGACAGCGTACCAAGAGACC. Its protein product is CASSPRTAYQET. The entire CDR3 reads CASSPRTAYQETQYF. The whole variable domain, filled in from reference TRBV18 and TRBJ2-5, reads NAGVMQNPRHLVRRRGQEARLRCSPMKGHSHVYWYRQLPEEGLKFMVYLQKENIIDESGMPKERFSAEFPKEGPSILRIQQVVRGDSAAYFCASSPRTAYQETQYFGPGTRLLVL.

This clone was counted a few times. The read finishes 3 residues shy of the CDR3 end, and the germline J gene is used to complete it. The gene calls are TRBV7-9 and TRBJ2-1; TRBD1 matches 7 bases. The germline V gene has CDR1 SEHNR and CDR2 FQNEAQ (reference sequence). V lost 5 bases and J lost 2; bases outside the gene matches: 6. The CDR3 totals 15 residues. CDR3 DNA, as far as it was read: TGTGCCAGCAGCCCCTTCCAGGGGGCCTACAATGAG. Amino acid sequence: CASSPFQGAYNE. In full, the CDR3 is CASSPFQGAYNEQFF.

This clone turned up a few times. The CDR3 end is not reached by the read, which stops 3 residues before it; the germline J gene fills it in. J is TRBJ2-3 and V is TRBV6-2 or TRBV6-3; possibly TRBD1 for D (5 bases). The CDR3 sequence is 14 residues long. In germline, CDR1 is MNHEY, CDR2 SVGEGT. This chain's CDR3 is CASSHGHLNQPQYF. Incomplete CDR3 DNA: TGTGCCAGCAGTCACGGACACCTTAATCAGCCG.

This clone was counted at least ten times. Read sequence stops 3 residues before the CDR3 end, and the germline J gene provides the missing end. The rearrangement links TRBV29-1 to TRBJ2-2, with TRBD1 matching over 7 bases. The germline CDR1 and CDR2 sequences are SQVTM and ANQGSEA. J gave up 7 bases and V 4 bases, and 12 bases lay outside the gene matches. The length of the CDR3 is 15 residues. The CDR3 bases that were read are TGCAGCGTTGCATTACGACAGGGTGGGGACGGGGAG. It encodes CSVALRQGGDGE. The whole CDR3 is CSVALRQGGDGELFF.

This clone appeared many times. The CDR3 protein is CASSSWGADTQYF. The covered CDR3 bases are TGCGCCAGCAGCTCTTGGGGGGCAGATACG. The chain carries TRBV5-1 and TRBJ2-3, with a weak D call TRBD2 (6 bases). The CDR3 is cut off 3 residues early in the read; its end comes from the germline J gene. This CDR3 region has 13 residues. Trimming took off 3 bases at V and 4 bases at J, with 9 bases between the two ends. Per the germline V gene, CDR1 is SGHRS and CDR2 is YFSETQ.

This clone was recorded at least ten times. The missing CDR3 end, 3 residues past where the read stops, is filled in from the germline J gene. The chain carries TRBV6-2 or TRBV6-3 and TRBJ2-5, with 7 positions matching TRBD1. The CDR3 contains 13 residues. Germline V gene sequence: CDR1 MNHEY, CDR2 SVGEGT. J gave up 1 base and V 8 bases, and 4 bases lay outside the gene matches. The CDR3 loop is CASSRGLQETQYF. The sequenced CDR3 bases are TGTGCCAGCTCGAGGGGGCTCCAAGAGACC.

This clone was detected ten times or more. The CDR3 bases that were read are TGTGCCAGCAGTGGAGAAGCGGGAGCGGGTGACGAG. Its translation: CASSGEAGAGDE. The complete CDR3 reads CASSGEAGAGDEQYF. The rearrangement uses TRBV2 and TRBJ2-7, with 8 bases that match TRBD2. The read ends 3 residues shy of where the CDR3 ends; the end is completed using the germline J gene. This CDR3 region has 15 residues. The germline CDR1 and CDR2 sequences are SNHLY and FYNNEI. Trimming cost V 4 bases and J 5 bases; bases outside gene matches: 10.

The CDR3 sequence is CASSEVGTSGRAEQFF. CDR3 DNA, as far as it was read: TGTGCCAGCAGCGAGGTGGGGACTAGCGGGAGGGCTGAG. This sequence joins TRBV5-4 and TRBJ2-1, with TRBD2 matching over 16 bases. Read coverage stops 3 residues before the CDR3 terminus; the germline J gene supplies the remainder. CDR1 SGHNT and CDR2 YYREEE come from the germline V gene (reference sequence). After removal of 4 bases from V and 9 bases from J, the junction contained 7 bases not matched to a gene. The CDR3 runs 16 residues.

This clone was picked up many times. The read comes to an end 3 residues before the CDR3 does, leaving the germline J gene to fill in the end. This rearrangement joins TRBV12-3 or TRBV12-4 to TRBJ1-1; D is undetermined. The CDR3 runs to 13 residues. The DNA read from the CDR3 is TGTGCCAGCAGCCCTCCGACACGTAGGGAA. This gives the protein CASSPPTRRE. The CDR3 in its entirety is CASSPPTRREAFF.

This clone has at least ten counts. The read falls 3 residues short of the CDR3 end, and the missing part is taken from the germline J gene. The J gene is TRBJ1-4, the V gene TRBV14; no clear D gene. This CDR3 comprises 14 residues. Trimming pared 4 bases from V and 5 bases from J, leaving 11 bases between. Germline V gene lookup returns CDR1 SGHDN and CDR2 FVKESK. The sequenced CDR3 bases are TGTGCCAGCAGCCCAAGAACGGGGAATGAAAAA. Its protein product is CASSPRTGNEK. The whole CDR3 sequence is CASSPRTGNEKLFF.

This clone was found many times. The observed sequence ends 3 residues before the CDR3 terminus, with the missing tail filled in from the germline J gene. The chain couples TRBV30 to TRBJ2-3; D may be TRBD2 (6 bases). Trimming removed 3 bases from V and 3 bases from J, with 10 bases in between. Germline CDR1 is GTSNPN and CDR2 is SVGIG (reference sequence). The CDR3 runs 13 residues. The DNA read from the CDR3 is TGTGCCTGGAGGGTGGGGGGAACAGATACG. Translating it yields CAWRVGGTDT. The CDR3 as a whole reads CAWRVGGTDTQYF.

In this sample, this clone turned up many times. Read coverage stops 3 residues before the CDR3 terminus; the germline J gene supplies the remainder. The genes are TRBV30 and TRBJ2-5; 11 positions agree with TRBD2. This CDR3 region has 14 residues. Germline CDR1 is GTSNPN and CDR2 is SVGIG (reference sequence). J lost 5 bases, V lost 2 bases, and 4 bases had no gene match. The CDR3: CAWSLAGGGETQYF. The CDR3 DNA, read in part, is TGTGCCTGGAGTCTAGCGGGAGGAGGGGAGACC.

This clone occurred many times. The read is 3 residues too short to cover the CDR3 end, so that end is filled in from the germline J gene. The gene calls are TRBV5-4 and TRBJ2-3, with 7 bases fitting TRBD2. CDR3 length: 13 residues. Trimming at V came to 9 bases and at J to 0 bases, leaving 4 bases not matched to a gene. Germline assignment: CDR1 SGHNT and CDR2 YYREEE (reference sequence). The sequenced CDR3 bases are TGTGCCACGACTAGCCTAAGCACAGATACG. It codes for CATTSLSTDT. The entire CDR3 protein reads CATTSLSTDTQYF.

This clone was seen only a few times. The CDR3 goes on 3 residues after the read ends, and that part is filled in from the germline J gene. The V gene is TRBV7-8, the J gene TRBJ1-1, with D possibly matching TRBD1 (5 bases). Germline CDR1 reads SGHVS; CDR2 reads FQNEAQ. This CDR3 has 14 residues. CDR3 amino acids: CASSLGPGPPEAFF. Partial CDR3 DNA: TGTGCCAGCAGCTTAGGGCCAGGGCCACCAGAA.

This clone has at least ten counts. Coverage ceases 3 residues before the CDR3 finishes, and the germline J gene fills in the end. The chain couples TRBV20-1 to TRBJ1-1; D is possibly TRBD1 (5 bases). CDR1 DFQATT and CDR2 SNEGSKA come from the germline V gene (reference sequence). The CDR3 spans 12 residues. The CDR3 bases that were read are TGCAGCCCAAGGGGAAGGAACACTGAA. It translates to CSPRGRNTE. The whole CDR3 sequence reads CSPRGRNTEAFF.

Of note for this clone: The read falls 3 residues short of the CDR3 end, and the missing part is taken from the germline J gene. V is TRBV2 and J is TRBJ1-2, with 8 bases matching TRBD1. Looked up from germline, CDR1 is SNHLY and CDR2 is FYNNEI. The CDR3 extends over 14 amino acids. J was trimmed by 6 bases and V by 7 bases; bases with no gene match: 10. CDR3 residues: CASTKIGQGDGYTF. The CDR3 bases that were read are TGTGCCAGCACTAAAATCGGACAGGGCGATGGC.

There are many counts of this clone. The CDR3 sequence is CSVAGQGNSPLHF. The CDR3 bases that were read are TGCAGCGTTGCTGGACAGGGTAATTCACCC. This chain connects TRBV29-1 to TRBJ1-6; 8 nucleotides line up with TRBD1. The read falls 3 residues short of the CDR3 end, and the missing part is taken from the germline J gene. J lost 6 bases, V lost 4 bases, and 2 bases had no gene match. This CDR3 comprises 13 residues. Germline lookup yields CDR1 SQVTM and CDR2 ANQGSEA.

This clone was seen many times. The CDR3 DNA, read in part, is TGTGCCACCTCGTCGGCAGGGGGTTTAGGTGGCTATGGC. The encoded protein is CATSSAGGLGGYG. The entire CDR3 protein reads CATSSAGGLGGYGYTF. This chain uses TRBV19 with TRBJ1-2, with TRBD1 matching over 7 bases. With the read ending 3 residues before the CDR3 end, the germline J gene is used to fill in that end. The CDR3 is 16 residues long. From germline, CDR1 is LNHDA and CDR2 SQIVND (reference sequence). Trimming cost V 10 bases and J 4 bases; bases outside gene matches: 18.

There are many counts of this clone. Read data end 3 residues before the CDR3 end; the end is taken from the germline J gene. The chain couples TRBV7-3 to TRBJ2-1; TRBD2 matches 11 bases. The J segment lost 6 bases and the V segment lost 6 bases, leaving 4 bases of the junction unmatched. This CDR3 contains 14 residues. CDR1 is SGHTA and CDR2 is FQGTGA in the germline V gene. The sequenced CDR3 bases are TGTGCCAGCAGTCCGGGACTAGCGGCCAATGAG. As protein: CASSPGLAANE. The entire CDR3 reads CASSPGLAANEQFF.

This clone came up many times. The sequence runs out 3 residues before the end of the CDR3; the remainder is reconstructed from the germline J gene. This chain links TRBV5-6 with TRBJ1-5, with TRBD1 as a possible D gene (6 bases). V lost 0 bases, J lost 5 bases, and 12 bases lay in between. CDR1 is SGHDT and CDR2 is YYEEEE in the germline V gene. This CDR3 has 15 residues. The CDR3 sequence: CASSLGRGEDQPQHF. The part of the CDR3 DNA that was read is TGTGCCAGCAGCTTGGGCAGGGGCGAAGATCAGCCC.